Sequencing of this TCR beta chain was carried out in a study of blood T cell repertoires in COVID-19. Study-level background: Acute and convalescent COVID-19 specimens originated in the United States, Italy and Spain. T cells, B-cell-depleted T cells, or PBMCs supplied cDNA or gDNA.

Germline V gene lookup returns CDR1 LNHDA and CDR2 SQIVND (reference sequence). J gave up 7 bases and V 5 bases, and 5 bases lay outside the gene matches. CDR3 length: 12 amino acids. Those enrolled in Seattle joined during active infection and were followed longitudinally afterward. Original processing notes: Nucleated cell counts were estimated from reference gene primer amplification. The assay was immunoSEQ multiplex PCR, and TCRdb's table has in-frame clones only and misses some. V and J calls and clone size are copied from that table; D and trimming were computed from the DNA. The table lists 300,000 to 400,000 clones, 88% of them singletons.

The chain recombines TRBV19 with TRBJ2-7; 7 bases align to TRBD2. The sequenced material came from peripheral blood. The receptor's source is a woman aged 70 to 79 with COVID-19, enrolled during active disease. CDR3 residues: CASSESAGEQYF. The DNA of the CDR3 is TGTGCCAGTAGTGAATCAGCGGGAGAGCAGTACTTC.